This TCR beta chain was retrieved from a study of PD-1 blockade in classical Hodgkin lymphoma. Brentuximab vedotin exposure varied among the patients, all of whom had relapsed after autologous stem cell transplantation. The CDR3 is made up of 14 amino acids. Germline V lookup: CDR1 MGHRA, CDR2 YSYEKL. Trimming cost V 4 bases and J 0 bases, with 6 bases left between them. Sequencing was performed with immunoSEQ multiplex PCR; in TCRdb, only in-frame clones are kept and a portion is missing. The table lists about 98,000 clones, roughly 79% of them singletons. Concerning this clone itself: Its specificity is not known.

General observations from the study: CD4+ TCR diversity rose significantly by C4D1, and CD8+ TCR diversity did not. Patients starting nivolumab under 1 year after ASCT were excluded.

Sequences were derived from peripheral blood mononuclear cells (PBMCs), sampled before the second cycle of nivolumab. The chain employs TRBV4-1 and TRBJ1-4; no firm D call. The TCR originated in a human donor with classical Hodgkin lymphoma. The CDR3 bases are TGCGCCAGCAGCCCCGGGGCAACTAATGAAAAACTGTTTTTT. Protein sequence: CASSPGATNEKLFF.